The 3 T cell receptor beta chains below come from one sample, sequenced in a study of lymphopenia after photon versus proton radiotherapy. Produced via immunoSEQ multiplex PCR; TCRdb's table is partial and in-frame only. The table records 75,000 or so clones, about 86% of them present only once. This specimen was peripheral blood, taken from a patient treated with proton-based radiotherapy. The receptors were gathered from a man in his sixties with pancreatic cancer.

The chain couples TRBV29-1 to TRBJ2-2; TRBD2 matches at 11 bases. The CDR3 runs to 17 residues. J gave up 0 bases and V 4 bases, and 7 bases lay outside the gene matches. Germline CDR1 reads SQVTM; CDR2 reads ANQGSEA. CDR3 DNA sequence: TGCAGCGTTGTGGGGACTAGCGGCCGTTCGAACACCGGGGAGCTGTTTTTT. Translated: CSVVGTSGRSNTGELFF.

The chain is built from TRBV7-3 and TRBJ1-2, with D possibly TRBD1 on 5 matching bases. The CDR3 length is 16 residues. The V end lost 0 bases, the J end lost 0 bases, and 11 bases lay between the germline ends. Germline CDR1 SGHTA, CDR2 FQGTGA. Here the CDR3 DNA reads TGTGCCAGCAGCTTAACGGGGACCGTAGCTAACTATGGCTACACCTTC. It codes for CASSLTGTVANYGYTF.

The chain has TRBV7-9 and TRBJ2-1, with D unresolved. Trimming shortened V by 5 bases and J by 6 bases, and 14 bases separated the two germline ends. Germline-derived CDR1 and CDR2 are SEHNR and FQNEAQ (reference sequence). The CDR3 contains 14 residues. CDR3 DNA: TGTGCCAGCAGCCCGGGTTGGAACGTCAATGAGCAGTTCTTC. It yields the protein CASSPGWNVNEQFF. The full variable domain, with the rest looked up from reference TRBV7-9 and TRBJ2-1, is DTGVSQNPRHKITKRGQNVTFRCDPISEHNRLYWYRQTLGQGPEFLTYFQNEAQLEKSRLLSDRFSAERPKGSFSTLEIQRTEQGDSAMYLCASSPGWNVNEQFFGPGTRLTVL.